This is a list of T cell receptor beta chains from one sample in a study of blood T cell repertoires in COVID-19. Assay used: immunoSEQ multiplex PCR; TCRdb lists only in-frame clones, some missing. Among about 250,000 clones listed, 84% were seen once. Source material: peripheral blood. These receptors came from a man aged 50-59 years with acute or convalescent COVID-19. Both conserved end residues are part of each CDR3. Each record gives: clone size, V gene, D gene, J gene, CDR3 DNA, CDR3 protein. D genes are given only for firm matches. The size field is filled for only some rows; it gives once, few, many or a size class.

.,TRBV6-5,.,TRBJ2-7,TGTGCCAGCAGTTCCGGGACTCACGAGCAGTACTTC,CASSSGTHEQYF
once,TRBV6-1,.,TRBJ1-5,TGTGCCAGCAGTGAGGGGACTTCGAGCAATCAGCCCCAGCATTTT,CASSEGTSSNQPQHF
.,TRBV7-3,.,TRBJ2-1,TGTGCCAGCAGCTTATTGGCCCTCGAGGTCTACAATGAGCAGTTCTTC,CASSLLALEVYNEQFF
many,TRBV18,.,TRBJ1-1,TGTGCCAGCTCACCGTCCAGGGAAAGTGAAGCTTTCTTT,CASSPSRESEAFF
once,TRBV28,TRBD2,TRBJ2-1,TGTGCCAGCAGTTTATCCCTAGCGGAGGGCTACAATGAGCAGTTCTTC,CASSLSLAEGYNEQFF
.,TRBV6-5,TRBD1,TRBJ2-4,TGTGCCAGCACCCCGACAGGGGGCTTGAACATTCAGTACTTC,CASTPTGGLNIQYF
.,TRBV18,TRBD1,TRBJ1-5,TGTGCCAGCTCACTCGGACAGGGACCCAATCAGCCCCAGCATTTT,CASSLGQGPNQPQHF
.,TRBV18,.,TRBJ2-2,TGTGCCAGCTCACCGGCGGGGAACACCGGGGAGCTGTTTTTT,CASSPAGNTGELFF
.,TRBV6-5,.,TRBJ1-1,TGTGCCAGCAGAACGGGGAACACTGAAGCTTTCTTT,CASRTGNTEAFF
few,TRBV9,.,TRBJ2-1,TGTGCCAGCAGCCAGCGGGCTGACTCCTACAATGAGCAGTTCTTC,CASSQRADSYNEQFF
.,TRBV5-4,.,TRBJ1-5,TGTGCCACCTCACCGGGACTGGATCAGCCCCAGCATTTT,CATSPGLDQPQHF
.,TRBV6-2/TRBV6-3,.,TRBJ1-5,TGTGCCAGCAGTTACTCGAGTTCAGGGTCGAGATATAGCAATCAGCCCCAGCATTTT,CASSYSSSGSRYSNQPQHF
once,TRBV10-3,TRBD1,TRBJ1-6,TGTGCCATCAGTGCGACCCGGGACAGCAATTCACCCCTCCACTTT,CAISATRDSNSPLHF
.,TRBV9,.,TRBJ2-5,TGTGCCAGCAGCGTAGACGGAGGGGAGACCCAGTACTTC,CASSVDGGETQYF
.,TRBV19,TRBD1,TRBJ1-6,TGTGCCAGTACCTCCCCGGACAGGGGATATAATTCACCCCTCCACTTT,CASTSPDRGYNSPLHF
.,TRBV27,TRBD2,TRBJ2-3,TGTGCCAGCCGTCGCCTTAGCGGGGGCTCTAGCACAGATACGCAGTATTTT,CASRRLSGGSSTDTQYF
.,TRBV27,.,TRBJ2-1,TGTGCCAGCAGTTTTTCAGGGTCTGATGAGCAGTTCTTC,CASSFSGSDEQFF